Listed here are 31 T cell receptor beta chains from one sample, sequenced in a study of T cell responses to AZD1222 COVID-19 vaccine. Generated by immunoSEQ multiplex PCR, the TCRdb table keeps only in-frame clones and is missing some. The profile shows 150,000 to 180,000 clones, over 80% of them singletons. The specimen was peripheral blood, collected 28 days after the second AZD1222 dose. Every receptor here comes from an adult who received the AZD1222 COVID-19 vaccine.

The chain recombines TRBV7-9 with TRBJ2-4, with TRBD2 matching 7 bases. CDR1 and CDR2 from the germline V gene are SEHNR and FQNEAQ (reference sequence). After removal of 3 bases from V and 1 base from J, the junction contained 0 bases not matched to a gene. The CDR3 length is 14 residues. The CDR3 coding sequence is TGTGCCAGCAGCTTCGGGGGGGCCAAAAACATTCAGTACTTC. Amino acids: CASSFGGAKNIQYF.

This rearrangement joins TRBV9 to TRBJ1-4, with 8 bases that match TRBD1. The trim removed 2 bases at V and 6 bases at J, leaving 6 bases unmatched. Germline CDR1 is SGDLS and CDR2 is YYNGEE. The CDR3 has 15 amino acids. The CDR3 DNA sequence: TGTGCCAGCAGCGTCCAGGGGGCGGAAGATGAAAAACTGTTTTTT. This encodes CASSVQGAEDEKLFF.

Only a few counts were recorded for this clone. The rearrangement joins TRBV29-1 to TRBJ2-2; no reliable D call. Germline values: CDR1 SQVTM, CDR2 ANQGSEA. CDR3 length: 12 residues. V lost 7 bases and J 3 bases, leaving 9 bases between the germline ends. CDR3 region: CSAMADTGELFF. The DNA for the CDR3 is TGCAGCGCGATGGCGGACACCGGGGAGCTGTTTTTT.

This clone was seen a handful of times. CDR3 amino acids: CASRGAMGTYQPQHF. The DNA of the CDR3 is TGTGCCAGCAGAGGGGCCATGGGGACTTATCAGCCCCAGCATTTT. The chain has TRBV27 and TRBJ1-5, with a possible D match to TRBD1 (5 bases). This CDR3 comprises 15 residues. The V gene's germline CDR1 is MNHEY and CDR2 SMNVEV (reference sequence). The V and J ends lost 6 bases and 5 bases respectively, with 17 bases between them.

This clone came up a few times. The chain combines TRBV27 with TRBJ2-2, with D maybe TRBD2 (5 bases). Germline CDR1 and CDR2: MNHEY and SMNVEV (reference sequence). Trimming stripped 3 bases from V and 4 bases from J, with 21 bases between. CDR3 length equals 18 residues. Written as DNA, the CDR3 is TGTGCCAGCAGTTTTATGAAAGGAGGCACGGGGAGCACCGGGGAGCTGTTTTTT. Translated: CASSFMKGGTGSTGELFF.

The gene calls are TRBV7-2 and TRBJ2-3, with TRBD1 matching 10 bases. The germline V gene encodes CDR1 SGHTA and CDR2 FQGNSA. CDR3 length: 14 amino acids. V dropped 9 bases and J dropped 2; count of bases not matched to a gene: 5. In nucleotides, the CDR3 is TGTGCCAGTCGACAGGGGGCGGTCACAGATACGCAGTATTTT. It codes for CASRQGAVTDTQYF. Supplemented by reference TRBV7-2 and TRBJ2-3, the full variable domain reads GAGVSQSPSNKVTEKGKDVELRCDPISGHTALYWYRQSLGQGLEFLIYFQGNSAPDKSGLPSDRFSAERTGGSVSTLTIQRTQQEDSAVYLCASRQGAVTDTQYFGPGTRLTVL.

The gene calls are TRBV3-1 (or the pseudogene TRBV3-2) and TRBJ1-5, with D unclear. The CDR3 contains 14 residues. Trimming pared 1 base from V and 3 bases from J, leaving 7 bases between. Germline V gene data show CDR1 as LGHDT and CDR2 as YNNKEL (reference sequence). The CDR3 spells CASSQGWDNQPQHF. The DNA for the CDR3 is TGTGCCAGCAGCCAAGGGTGGGACAATCAGCCCCAGCATTTT.

The J gene is TRBJ2-1, the V gene TRBV5-1, with D possibly being TRBD2 (6 bases). Germline CDR1 SGHRS, CDR2 YFSETQ. Deletions cut 7 bases from V and 5 bases from J, with 16 bases between. The CDR3 is made up of 14 amino acids. As DNA, the CDR3 is TGCGCCAGCTTCTTGGGCGGGACCGACAATGAGCAGTTCTTC. Its translation is CASFLGGTDNEQFF. The full variable domain, with the rest looked up from reference TRBV5-1 and TRBJ2-1, is KAGVTQTPRYLIKTRGQQVTLSCSPISGHRSVSWYQQTPGQGLQFLFEYFSETQRNKGNFPGRFSGRQFSNSRSEMNVSTLELGDSALYLCASFLGGTDNEQFFGPGTRLTVL.

The chain recombines TRBV7-2 with TRBJ2-1; 11 bases map to TRBD2. The germline gives CDR1 SGHTA, CDR2 FQGNSA. V lost 5 bases to trimming and J lost 8 bases; unmatched junction nucleotides: 5. This CDR3 comprises 14 residues. The CDR3 loop reads CASSLSGRVDEQFF. The CDR3 nucleotides are TGTGCCAGCAGCCTTAGCGGGAGGGTTGATGAGCAGTTCTTC. The full variable domain, its missing parts supplied by reference TRBV7-2 and TRBJ2-1, is GAGVSQSPSNKVTEKGKDVELRCDPISGHTALYWYRQSLGQGLEFLIYFQGNSAPDKSGLPSDRFSAERTGGSVSTLTIQRTQQEDSAVYLCASSLSGRVDEQFFGPGTRLTVL.

The chain has TRBV12-3 or TRBV12-4 and TRBJ2-2; weak D call: TRBD2 (5 bases). Between the trimmed V and J ends, which lost 2 bases and 6 bases, there was a span of 7 bases. This CDR3 comprises 13 residues. This CDR3 is CASSLTRSGELFF. CDR3 nucleotide sequence: TGTGCCAGCAGTTTAACTAGATCCGGGGAGCTGTTTTTT.

This sequence joins TRBV19 and TRBJ2-2; TRBD2 matches 8 bases. This CDR3 spans 16 amino acids. The V gene end was trimmed by 6 bases and the J gene end by 0 bases; junction bases not matched to a gene: 6. The germline V gene encodes CDR1 LNHDA and CDR2 SQIVND (reference sequence). The CDR3 DNA is TGTGCCAGTAGCCACTTAGCGGGGTCGAACACCGGGGAGCTGTTTTTT. It codes for CASSHLAGSNTGELFF.

This chain joins TRBV30 and TRBJ2-3; D is possibly TRBD1 (5 bases). Trimming cost V 2 bases and J 4 bases, with 13 bases left between them. The CDR3 runs 14 residues. Germline CDR1 and CDR2: GTSNPN and SVGIG (reference sequence). CDR3 residues: CAWSTPTRADTQYF. CDR3 DNA: TGTGCCTGGAGTACTCCGACCAGGGCAGATACGCAGTATTTT.

This sequence joins TRBV9 and TRBJ2-5, with 8 bases lining up with TRBD1. CDR3 size: 15 residues. The trim removed 2 bases at V and 8 bases at J, leaving 11 bases unmatched. Germline V lookup: CDR1 SGDLS, CDR2 YYNGEE. CDR3 sequence: CASSVAGTGYLTQYF. The CDR3 nucleotides read TGTGCCAGCAGCGTCGCCGGGACAGGATACCTAACCCAGTACTTC.

The chain recombines TRBV23-1 with TRBJ1-2; 7 bases align to TRBD1. TRBV23-1 is reported as an ORF; its role is uncertain. Unmatched junction bases numbered 17, after V lost 4 bases and J lost 6 bases. This CDR3 contains 17 residues. As DNA, the CDR3 is TGCGCCAGCAGTCCCTTGAGAGGGGGCTTCCTAAAGAATGGCTACACCTTC. Encoded protein: CASSPLRGGFLKNGYTF.

The V call is TRBV28, the J call TRBJ2-1; 9 bases match TRBD1. CDR3 size: 16 residues. CDR1 and CDR2 from the germline V gene are MDHEN and SYDVKM. V shed 1 base, J shed 8 bases, and the junction held 9 bases outside the gene matches. The CDR3 is CASSLLGQGVSDEQFF. CDR3 DNA: TGTGCCAGCAGTTTATTGGGACAGGGTGTGTCCGATGAGCAGTTCTTC.

The gene calls are TRBV5-5 and TRBJ1-2; the match to TRBD1 covers 7 bases. The CDR3 consists of 14 residues. V shed 2 bases, J shed 6 bases, and the junction held 7 bases outside the gene matches. The germline V gene encodes CDR1 SGHKS and CDR2 YYEKEE (reference sequence). CDR3 amino acids: CASSFEQGSHGYTF. The CDR3 nucleotides are TGTGCCAGCAGCTTCGAACAGGGGTCGCATGGCTACACCTTC.

The chain combines TRBV28 with TRBJ2-7; 9 bases are a match to TRBD1. Per the germline V gene, CDR1 is MDHEN and CDR2 is SYDVKM. V lost 5 bases to trimming and J lost 6 bases; unmatched junction nucleotides: 8. This CDR3 comprises 14 residues. Written as DNA, the CDR3 is TGTGCCAGCAGTAGGGACAGGGTGAGGATCGAGCAGTACTTC. Its protein product is CASSRDRVRIEQYF.

CDR3 region: CAWSAATGGNSPLHF. CDR3 DNA sequence: TGTGCCTGGAGCGCCGCGACAGGTGGAAATTCACCCCTCCACTTT. The rearrangement links TRBV30 to TRBJ1-6; D possibly corresponds to TRBD1 (6 bases). The CDR3 length is 15 residues. Deletions cut 3 bases from V and 7 bases from J, with 16 bases between. The germline CDR1 and CDR2 sequences are GTSNPN and SVGIG (reference sequence).

The V gene is TRBV6-6, the J gene TRBJ1-1, with 7 bases matching TRBD1. Germline V CDR1 and CDR2: MNHNY, SVGAGI (reference sequence). The J segment lost 5 bases and the V segment lost 7 bases, leaving 10 bases of the junction unmatched. The CDR3 extends over 14 amino acids. CDR3 nucleotides: TGTGCCAGCACTAACATCCAGGGGGGAACTGAAGCTTTCTTT. Translation gives CASTNIQGGTEAFF.

The chain has TRBV12-3 or TRBV12-4 and TRBJ1-5; D not certain. V gave up 2 bases and J gave up 3 bases, with 5 bases separating them. The CDR3 loop spans 13 amino acids. CDR3 nucleotides: TGTGCCAGCAGTTTAACCTTCAATCAGCCCCAGCATTTT. This translates into CASSLTFNQPQHF.

V usage is TRBV6-5 and J usage is TRBJ2-7; TRBD1 agrees at 9 bases. V shed 6 bases and J 6 bases; nucleotides not matched to a gene: 6. The CDR3 extends over 13 amino acids. In germline, CDR1 is MNHEY, CDR2 SVGAGI. CDR3: CASRQGAFGEQYF. The CDR3 DNA reads as TGTGCCAGCAGACAGGGGGCATTTGGCGAGCAGTACTTC.

This clone was detected once. This sequence joins TRBV5-4 and TRBJ1-2; maybe TRBD1 (6 bases). Germline CDR1 and CDR2: SGHNT and YYREEE (reference sequence). The CDR3 loop spans 13 amino acids. V shed 4 bases and J shed 8 bases, with 15 bases lying between them. CDR3 amino acids: CASSLRGAQGYTF. CDR3 nucleotide sequence: TGTGCCAGCAGCCTTCGGGGGGCGCAAGGCTACACCTTC.

The chain recombines TRBV27 with TRBJ1-5; possible D gene TRBD1, 6 bases. V dropped 6 bases and J dropped 6 bases, with 15 bases sitting between them. The CDR3 is made up of 14 amino acids. Germline CDR1 is MNHEY and CDR2 is SMNVEV (reference sequence). The CDR3 sequence is CASRPDRKGQPQHF. DNA of the CDR3: TGTGCCAGCAGGCCGGACAGAAAGGGTCAGCCCCAGCATTTT.

This clone was seen a few times. The gene calls are TRBV7-2 and TRBJ1-5, with D perhaps TRBD1 (5 bases). CDR1 and CDR2 from the germline V gene are SGHTA and FQGNSA. The CDR3 runs 15 residues. V was trimmed by 5 bases and J by 5 bases, leaving 16 bases between them. CDR3 nucleotide sequence: TGTGCCAGCAGCCAATGGGGAGAGGGGTATCAGCCCCAGCATTTT. Residues: CASSQWGEGYQPQHF.

The V gene is TRBV11-1, the J gene TRBJ1-2; maybe TRBD1 (5 bases). The V end was cut by 4 bases, the J end by 4 bases, with 13 bases between. Germline CDR1 is SGHAT and CDR2 is FQDESV (reference sequence). The CDR3 consists of 14 residues. Here the CDR3 DNA reads TGTGCCAGCAGCTCCCTAAATGGGGGCTATGGCTACACCTTC. Protein product: CASSSLNGGYGYTF.

The chain couples TRBV5-5 to TRBJ2-5, with unresolved D. Germline V gene sequence: CDR1 SGHKS, CDR2 YYEKEE (reference sequence). Trimming pared 4 bases from V and 1 base from J, leaving 11 bases between. There are 14 residues in the CDR3. The CDR3 sequence is CASSLGQIQETQYF. CDR3 coding DNA: TGTGCCAGCAGCCTCGGTCAAATCCAAGAGACCCAGTACTTC.

The chain joins TRBV18 to TRBJ2-1; 7 positions agree with TRBD2. CDR1 is KGHSH, CDR2 LQKENI, per germline. The J segment lost 5 bases and the V segment lost 6 bases, leaving 7 bases of the junction unmatched. There are 14 residues in the CDR3. The CDR3 sequence: CASSLAGADNEQFF. The DNA for the CDR3 is TGTGCCAGCTCCTTGGCGGGAGCGGACAATGAGCAGTTCTTC.

The chain links TRBV7-3 to TRBJ2-5, with D tentatively TRBD1 (6 bases). CDR3 length: 15 amino acids. V lost 5 bases and J lost 9, with 22 bases in between. Germline CDR1 SGHTA, CDR2 FQGTGA. The CDR3 loop is CASSALPTPGEPQYF. The CDR3 coding sequence is TGTGCCAGCAGCGCCCTCCCGACCCCAGGGGAACCCCAGTACTTC. Full variable domain (missing parts from reference TRBV7-3 and TRBJ2-5): GAGVSQTPSNKVTEKGKYVELRCDPISGHTALYWYRQSLGQGPEFLIYFQGTGAADDSGLPNDRFFAVRPEGSVSTLKIQRTERGDSAVYLCASSALPTPGEPQYFGPGTRLLVL.

The rearrangement uses TRBV29-1 and TRBJ1-1, with TRBD1 as a possible D gene (6 bases). Between the trimmed V and J ends, which lost 6 bases and 4 bases, there was a span of 15 bases. This CDR3 has 13 amino acids. Germline V gives CDR1 SQVTM, CDR2 ANQGSEA. The DNA for the CDR3 is TGCAGCGTGAGGGGAGGGGGGTTCACTGAAGCTTTCTTT. Protein product: CSVRGGGFTEAFF.

The chain links TRBV9 to TRBJ2-2; no reliable D call. V shed 0 bases and J shed 7 bases, with 4 bases lying between them. The CDR3 sequence is 12 residues long. In germline, CDR1 is SGDLS, CDR2 YYNGEE. CDR3 coding DNA: TGTGCCAGCAGCGTAGTGAGCGGGGAGCTGTTTTTT. Its translation is CASSVVSGELFF.

The chain couples TRBV30 to TRBJ2-1, with D possibly TRBD2 on 5 matching bases. This CDR3 has 16 residues. Deletions cut 1 base from V and 0 bases from J, with 13 bases between. CDR1 GTSNPN and CDR2 SVGIG come from the germline V gene (reference sequence). The DNA of the CDR3 is TGTGCCTGGAGTGGCCCGGACTCTTCCTCCTACAATGAGCAGTTCTTC. It is translated as CAWSGPDSSSYNEQFF.